A few counts support the clone carrying this T cell receptor beta chain. The junction departs from the called germline gene at one end, perhaps through a read error. The entry originates in a study of T cells after yellow fever vaccination. Across the study: Investigators used CD3, CD45RA, CCR7 and CD95 to sort the EM, EMRA, CM and Tscm memory subsets. Notes on the study in general: The booster saw the reappearance of most primary-vaccination clones (around 95% CD4, 88% CD8).

Per the germline V gene, CDR1 is SSHAT and CDR2 is FNYEAQ (reference sequence). This CDR3 has 13 amino acids. TCR cDNA, made by 5'RACE template switching, carried an added universal primer site and UMIs. Each CDR3 protein is one row after TCRdb ran MiXCR on the 5' RACE reads. The profile shows 45,000 to 60,000 distinct CDR3 sequences, approximately 5.5% of them singletons. This clonotype originated in a man between 18 and 35 years old who received the YFV17D yellow fever vaccine. This chain links TRBV7-7 with TRBJ2-1; D remains ambiguous. The sequencing used PBMCs, either bulk or a sorted T-cell subset (CD4+, CD8+, memory, or dextramer-sorted; not recorded which), collected on the day of the yellow fever booster vaccination. The CDR3 bases are TGTGCTAGCAGCGTCGGACCTCTTAATGAGCAGTTCTTC. This encodes CASSVGPLNEQFF.